The clone carrying this T cell receptor beta chain was seen at least ten times. Its antigen is still unknown. The sample is drawn from a study of blood T cells in healthy people across ages. Study-level information: The capture of about one barcoded beta molecule per two T cells was achieved by template switching.

The CDR3 spans 14 residues. Germline assignment: CDR1 LGHNA and CDR2 YSLEER. V lost 1 base and J lost 6, with 10 bases in between. Regarding the study as a whole: The fall in TCR beta diversity per million T cells was roughly linear with age.

The authors ran a second PCR of 7 to 11 cycles using a sample-barcoded 5' primer and a J-beta primer mix. TCRdb recomputed calls from the 5' RACE reads with MiXCR, one row per CDR3 protein. The sample consists of hundreds of thousands of distinct CDR3 sequences, roughly 20% of them appearing once. Every sample yielded at least 6.5 million isolated PBMCs. Sequencing was done on a sample of blood. V and J are TRBV4-3 and TRBJ2-1; D gene ambiguous. The sequence derives from a man between 65 and 80 years old in good health. The CDR3 is CASSQAWGPNEQFF. CDR3 DNA sequence: TGCGCCAGCAGCCAAGCCTGGGGTCCCAATGAGCAGTTCTTC.